These 10 T cell receptor beta chains came from one sample sequenced in a study of shared T cell receptors in the human thymus. Libraries were prepared by immunoSEQ multiplex PCR; TCRdb keeps only in-frame clonotypes and omits some of them. The repertoire consists of more than 550,000 clones, with more than 75% occurring once and the leading ten covering approximately 0.0097%. The sample was also reused in another study, on human thymus T cells.

Sequences were obtained from thymocytes. These receptors were collected from a boy under two years old with a congenital heart defect.

The J gene is TRBJ2-7, the V gene TRBV15, with 7 bases aligning to TRBD1. The junction had 14 bases not matched to a gene; V was cut back by 1 base and J by 2 bases. The CDR3 is 18 residues long. Germline lookup yields CDR1 LNHNV and CDR2 YYDKDF (reference sequence). CDR3 nucleotide sequence: TGTGCCACCAGCAGAGGCGACGTTTTCCAAGACAGGGCCTACGAGCAGTACTTC. Protein: CATSRGDVFQDRAYEQYF.

This rearrangement joins TRBV5-6 to TRBJ1-1, with 7 nucleotides matching TRBD1. The ends lost 5 bases at V and 5 bases at J; junction bases unmatched: 18. The length of the CDR3 is 17 residues. Germline assignment: CDR1 SGHDT and CDR2 YYEEEE. CDR3 amino acids: CASSFTGQGVLGTEAFF. Here the CDR3 DNA reads TGTGCCAGCAGTTTTACTGGGCAGGGGGTGTTGGGGACTGAAGCTTTCTTT.

The V gene is TRBV27, the J gene TRBJ2-1; D is possibly TRBD2 (6 bases). Germline lookup yields CDR1 MNHEY and CDR2 SMNVEV (reference sequence). With 5 bases removed from V and 7 bases from J, the gap between germline ends came to 21 bases. This CDR3 is built from 16 residues. CDR3 bases: TGTGCCAGCAGTCGCCCCGCTAGCGACGTCCAGAATGAGCAGTTCTTC. Encoded protein: CASSRPASDVQNEQFF.

This clone occurred once. The rearrangement links TRBV5-1 to TRBJ1-2; D is perhaps TRBD1 (5 bases). Germline lookup yields CDR1 SGHRS and CDR2 YFSETQ. CDR3 size: 15 residues. V was pared by 4 bases and J by 0 bases, with 13 bases between. The CDR3 loop is CASSLGWGANYGYTF. CDR3 in DNA: TGCGCCAGCAGCCTGGGGTGGGGGGCTAACTATGGCTACACCTTC.

The V gene is TRBV19, the J gene TRBJ2-3; 11 nucleotides match TRBD2. Germline V CDR1 and CDR2: LNHDA, SQIVND (reference sequence). This CDR3 contains 16 residues. V trimming: 3 bases; J trimming: 4 bases; junction bases outside the gene matches: 6. CDR3 bases: TGTGCCAGTAGTATGAGTACTAGCGGGAGCTCAGATACGCAGTATTTT. This sequence encodes CASSMSTSGSSDTQYF.

CDR3 sequence reads: CASSVETEGGGNEQFF. The CDR3 nucleotides read TGTGCCAGCAGCGTGGAGACTGAAGGGGGGGGGAATGAGCAGTTCTTC. The rearrangement joins TRBV9 to TRBJ2-1, with D possibly TRBD2 on 7 matching bases. The germline V gene has CDR1 SGDLS and CDR2 YYNGEE. The CDR3 is 16 residues long. The V gene lost 2 bases and the J gene lost 7 bases, with 19 bases spanning the gap. Drawing the rest from reference TRBV9 and TRBJ2-1, the complete variable domain is DSGVTQTPKHLITATGQRVTLRCSPRSGDLSVYWYQQSLDQGLQFLIQYYNGEERAKGNILERFSAQQFPDLHSELNLSSLELGDSALYFCASSVETEGGGNEQFFGPGTRLTVL.

This chain joins TRBV6-1 and TRBJ2-1, with 10 bases fitting TRBD2. This CDR3 contains 16 residues. V shed 4 bases, J shed 8 bases, and the junction held 11 bases outside the gene matches. Germline V lookup: CDR1 MNHNS, CDR2 SASEGT. CDR3 residues: CASSGAPSGRAYEQFF. As DNA, the CDR3 is TGTGCCAGCAGTGGAGCTCCCAGCGGGAGGGCCTATGAGCAGTTCTTC.

J is TRBJ2-3 and V is TRBV19, with D uncertain. This CDR3 comprises 16 residues. V lost 5 bases and J lost 0, with 15 bases in between. The germline V gene encodes CDR1 LNHDA and CDR2 SQIVND (reference sequence). CDR3 amino acids: CASSPLPEHSTDTQYF. The CDR3 DNA sequence: TGTGCCAGTAGTCCCCTTCCCGAACATAGCACAGATACGCAGTATTTT.

This clone was found once. The rearrangement joins TRBV5-1 to TRBJ2-7; TRBD2 aligns across 8 bases. Germline V lookup: CDR1 SGHRS, CDR2 YFSETQ. The CDR3 runs to 16 residues. Trimming removed 0 bases from V and 2 bases from J; junction bases left unmatched: 7. CDR3 sequence reads: CASSLVCGTRPYEQYF. CDR3 coding DNA: TGCGCCAGCAGCTTGGTTTGCGGGACTAGGCCCTACGAGCAGTACTTC.

The chain uses TRBV6-5 and TRBJ1-5; 8 bases line up with TRBD1. The CDR3 has 13 residues. The germline gives CDR1 MNHEY, CDR2 SVGAGI. J was trimmed by 3 bases and V by 7 bases; bases with no gene match: 2. The DNA of the CDR3 is TGTGCCAGCAACAGGGGGAACAATCAGCCCCAGCATTTT. This gives the protein CASNRGNNQPQHF.